This entry concerns a single T cell receptor (beta chain). The antigen is undetermined. PCR was performed using 60 Vbeta and 13 Jbeta primers. Per the original methods: In a later analysis, 80 million or so unique TCR beta chains included roughly 11 million shared by two or more donors. Sequenced by immunoSEQ multiplex PCR; TCRdb stores in-frame clones only, minus some. V, J and clone size derive from that table, while D and trimming were established from the DNA sequence. The sample lists approximately 170,000 clones; 55% to 80% were seen once. The sample comes from a study of cytomegalovirus exposure and HLA in healthy donors. Notes on the study in general: TCR beta chains associated with HLA were, in a later analysis, more clonally expanded than equally common others. Prediction of most subjects' HLA-A and HLA-B alleles by TCR beta sequences was reportedly accurate.

Sequenced input: PBMCs. The TCR was taken from a young woman in good health and CMV-seropositive.

CDR3 residues: CASSLQTGEAFF. CDR3 bases: TGTGCCAGCTCCCTACAGACAGGTGAAGCTTTCTTT. The chain is built from TRBV18 and TRBJ1-1; D may be TRBD1 (6 bases). The CDR3 has 12 residues. The ends were cut back, 6 bases at V and 7 bases at J, with 12 bases in the middle. Germline loops: CDR1 KGHSH, CDR2 LQKENI.